This TCR beta chain was sequenced during a study of T cells in localized non-small cell lung cancer. The protocol was immunoSEQ multiplex PCR, while the TCRdb copy is restricted to in-frame clones and leaves out a portion. The data hold 90,000 to 95,000 clones, with approximately 91% observed a single time. Trimming took 11 bases from V and 7 from J, leaving 20 bases between them. Germline assignment: CDR1 MNHEY and CDR2 SMNVEV (reference sequence). This CDR3 comprises 13 residues. V is TRBV27 and J is TRBJ1-2, with D perhaps matching TRBD1 (6 bases). The starting material was PBMCs, obtained before any cancer treatment. The origin of this receptor is a woman aged 35 to 75 with stage II squamous cell lung carcinoma. The CDR3 loop is CACRPRGVSGYTF. DNA of the CDR3: TGTGCCTGCCGTCCCAGGGGTGTTTCTGGCTACACCTTC.